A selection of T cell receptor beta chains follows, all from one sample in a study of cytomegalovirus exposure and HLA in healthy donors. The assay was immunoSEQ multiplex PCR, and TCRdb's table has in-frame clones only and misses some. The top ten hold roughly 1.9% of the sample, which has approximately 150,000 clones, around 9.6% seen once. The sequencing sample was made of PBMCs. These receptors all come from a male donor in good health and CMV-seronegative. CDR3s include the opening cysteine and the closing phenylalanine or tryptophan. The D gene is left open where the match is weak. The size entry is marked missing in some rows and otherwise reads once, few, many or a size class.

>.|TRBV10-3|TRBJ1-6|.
TGTGCCATCAGTGAAGAGGCCCACTATAATTCACCCCTCCACTTT
CAISEEAHYNSPLHF
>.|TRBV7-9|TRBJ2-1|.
TGTGCCAGCAGCTTAGCTCAGGGCTCCTACAATGAGCAGTTCTTC
CASSLAQGSYNEQFF
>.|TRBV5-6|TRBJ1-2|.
TGTGCCAGCAGCCCACCGTTCGCGGTGGAGGATGGCTACACCTTC
CASSPPFAVEDGYTF
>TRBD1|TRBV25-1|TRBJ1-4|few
TGTGCCAGCAGTGACCCGACAGGGGTGACTAATGAAAAACTGTTTTTT
CASSDPTGVTNEKLFF
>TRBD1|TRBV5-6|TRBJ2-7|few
TGTGCCAGCAGCGAAACCCCCGGGACAGCTTCCTACGAGCAGTACTTC
CASSETPGTASYEQYF
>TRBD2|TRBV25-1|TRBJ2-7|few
TGTGCCAGTGGGGGACTAGCGGACTACGAGCAGTACTTC
CASGGLADYEQYF
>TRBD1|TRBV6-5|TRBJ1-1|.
TGTGCCAGCAGTTACCAGACAGGGCACACTGAAGCTTTCTTT
CASSYQTGHTEAFF
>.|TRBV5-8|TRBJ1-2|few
TGTGCCAGCAGTTCCACTCGGGATGGCTACACCTTC
CASSSTRDGYTF
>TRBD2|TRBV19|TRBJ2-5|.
TGTGCCAGTAGACCGACTAGCGGGGGTGGAGAGACCCAGTACTTC
CASRPTSGGGETQYF
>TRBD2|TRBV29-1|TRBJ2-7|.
TGCAGCGTTGGCGGGACTAGCGGGAGGGCCCCGTACGAGCAGTACTTC
CSVGGTSGRAPYEQYF
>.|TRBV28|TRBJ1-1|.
TGTGCCAGCATGGGGGCAGGGCAGAACACTGAAGCTTTCTTT
CASMGAGQNTEAFF
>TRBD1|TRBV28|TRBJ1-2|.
TGTGCCAGCAGGACGACAGGGATCCATGGCTACACCTTC
CASRTTGIHGYTF
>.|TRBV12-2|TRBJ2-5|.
TGTGCAAGTCGCTCCCCGGCCGAGGCGGAGACCCAGTACTTC
CASRSPAEAETQYF
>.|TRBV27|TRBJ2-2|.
TGTGCCAGCAGTTTAAGGGGGAACACCGGGGAGCTGTTTTTT
CASSLRGNTGELFF
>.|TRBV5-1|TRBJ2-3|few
TGCGCCAGCAGGAGCGGGAAGGGGGGGGATACGCAGTATTTT
CASRSGKGGDTQYF
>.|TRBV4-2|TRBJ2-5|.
TGTGCCAGCAGCCACCTAAGGGGCCAGGCAGAGACCCAGTACTTC
CASSHLRGQAETQYF
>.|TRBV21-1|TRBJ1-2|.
TGTGCCAGCAGCAAAGCGCTAGTGGAGGGAGAAAACTATGGCTACACCTTC
CASSKALVEGENYGYTF
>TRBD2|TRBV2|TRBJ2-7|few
TGTGCCAGCGCATACACTAGCGGGAGCTCCTACGAGCAGTACTTC
CASAYTSGSSYEQYF
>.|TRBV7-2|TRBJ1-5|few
TGTGCCAGCAGCTTAGCGAAGGGGAATAATCAGCCCCAGCATTTT
CASSLAKGNNQPQHF
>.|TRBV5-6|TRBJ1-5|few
TGTGCCAGCCACCAGCTTGCCAGGGGCAATCAGCCCCAGCATTTT
CASHQLARGNQPQHF
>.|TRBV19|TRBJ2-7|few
TGTGCCAGTAGTATCGGGCAAGGGGCCGAGCAGTACTTC
CASSIGQGAEQYF
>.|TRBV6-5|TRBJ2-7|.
TGTGCCAGCAGTTACACGGGGAGCGCCTACGAGCAGTACTTC
CASSYTGSAYEQYF